The present entry profiles one TCR beta chain with its context. What it binds is unknown. The CDR3 is 13 residues long. Germline V gene sequence: CDR1 SGHTS, CDR2 YDEGEE. The V end lost 3 bases, the J end lost 4 bases, and 8 bases lay between the germline ends. Some clones are missing from TCRdb's copy, which holds only in-frame ones; the method was immunoSEQ multiplex PCR. The data hold 260,000 or so clones, with roughly 88% observed a single time. This record belongs to a study of cytomegalovirus exposure and HLA in healthy donors. Study conclusions and caveats: Generally TCR sequences proved uncommon, though certain public TCRs appeared in numerous donors.

The specimen sequenced was PBMCs. The rearrangement uses TRBV5-8 and TRBJ1-5, with a tentative D call TRBD1 (6 bases). This clonotype originated in a young woman in good health and CMV-seronegative. This CDR3 reads CASSSGENQPQHF. The DNA of the CDR3 is TGTGCCAGCAGCTCAGGGGAGAATCAGCCCCAGCATTTT.